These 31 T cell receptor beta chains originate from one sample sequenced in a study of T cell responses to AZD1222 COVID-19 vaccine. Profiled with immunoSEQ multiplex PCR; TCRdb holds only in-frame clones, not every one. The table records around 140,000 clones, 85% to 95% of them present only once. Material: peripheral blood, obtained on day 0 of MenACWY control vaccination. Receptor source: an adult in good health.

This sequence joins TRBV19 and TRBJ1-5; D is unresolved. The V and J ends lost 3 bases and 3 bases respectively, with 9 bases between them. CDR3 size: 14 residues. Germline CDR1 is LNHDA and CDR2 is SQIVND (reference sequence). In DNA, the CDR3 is TGTGCCAGTAGTATTTCAGATTACAATCAGCCCCAGCATTTT. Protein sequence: CASSISDYNQPQHF.

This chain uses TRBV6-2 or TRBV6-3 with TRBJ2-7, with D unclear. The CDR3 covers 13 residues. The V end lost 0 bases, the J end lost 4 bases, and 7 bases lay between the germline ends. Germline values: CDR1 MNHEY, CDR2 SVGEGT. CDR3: CASSYSTSYEQYF. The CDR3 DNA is TGTGCCAGCAGTTACTCGACCTCGTACGAGCAGTACTTC.

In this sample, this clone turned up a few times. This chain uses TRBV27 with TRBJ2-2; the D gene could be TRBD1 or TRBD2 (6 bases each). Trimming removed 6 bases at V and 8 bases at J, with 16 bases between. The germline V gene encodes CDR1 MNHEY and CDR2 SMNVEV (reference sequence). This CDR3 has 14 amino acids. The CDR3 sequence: CASRAGWGAGELFF. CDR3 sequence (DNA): TGTGCCAGCAGGGCGGGTTGGGGGGCGGGGGAGCTGTTTTTT.

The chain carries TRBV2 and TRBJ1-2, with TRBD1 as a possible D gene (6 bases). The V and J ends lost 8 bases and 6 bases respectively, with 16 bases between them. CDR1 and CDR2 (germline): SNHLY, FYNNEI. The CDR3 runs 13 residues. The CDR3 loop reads CASDQGIYDGYTF. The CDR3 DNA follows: TGTGCCAGCGACCAGGGGATCTACGATGGCTACACCTTC.

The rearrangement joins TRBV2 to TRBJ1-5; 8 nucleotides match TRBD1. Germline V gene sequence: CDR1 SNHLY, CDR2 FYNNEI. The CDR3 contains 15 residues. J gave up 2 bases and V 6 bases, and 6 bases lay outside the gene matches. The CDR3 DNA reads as TGTGCCAGCAGAGATGGGACAGGTGGCAATCAGCCCCAGCATTTT. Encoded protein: CASRDGTGGNQPQHF.

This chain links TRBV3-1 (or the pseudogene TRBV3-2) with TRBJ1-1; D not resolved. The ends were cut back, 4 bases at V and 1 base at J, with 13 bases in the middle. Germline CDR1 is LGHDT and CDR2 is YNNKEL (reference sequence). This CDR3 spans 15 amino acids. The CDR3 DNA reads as TGTGCCAGCAGCCTCCTGGCCAGAGAGAACACTGAAGCTTTCTTT. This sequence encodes CASSLLARENTEAFF.

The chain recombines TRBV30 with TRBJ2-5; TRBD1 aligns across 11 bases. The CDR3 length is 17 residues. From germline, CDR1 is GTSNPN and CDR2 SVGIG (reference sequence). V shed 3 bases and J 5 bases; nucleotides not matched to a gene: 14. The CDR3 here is CAWSSGQGVSLWETQYF. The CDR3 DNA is TGTGCCTGGAGCTCGGGACAGGGGGTATCTTTGTGGGAGACCCAGTACTTC. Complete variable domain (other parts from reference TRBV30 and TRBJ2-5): SQTIHQWPATLVQPVGSPLSLECTVEGTSNPNLYWYRQAAGRGLQLLFYSVGIGQISSEVPQNLSASRPQDRQFILSSKKLLLSDSGFYLCAWSSGQGVSLWETQYFGPGTRLLVL.

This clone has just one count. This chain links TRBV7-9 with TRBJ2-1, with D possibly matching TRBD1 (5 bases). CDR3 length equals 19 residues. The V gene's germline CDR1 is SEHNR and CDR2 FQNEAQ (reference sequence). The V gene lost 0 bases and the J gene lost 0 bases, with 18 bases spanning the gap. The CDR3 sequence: CASSLALTQGSGSYNEQFF. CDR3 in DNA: TGTGCCAGCAGCTTAGCGCTAACCCAGGGTTCTGGCTCCTACAATGAGCAGTTCTTC.

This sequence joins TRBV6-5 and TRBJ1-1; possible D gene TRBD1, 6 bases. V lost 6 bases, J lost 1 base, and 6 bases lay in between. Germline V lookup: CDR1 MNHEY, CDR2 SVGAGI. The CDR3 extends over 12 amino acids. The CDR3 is CASRGQNTEAFF. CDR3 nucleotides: TGTGCCAGCAGGGGACAGAACACTGAAGCTTTCTTT.

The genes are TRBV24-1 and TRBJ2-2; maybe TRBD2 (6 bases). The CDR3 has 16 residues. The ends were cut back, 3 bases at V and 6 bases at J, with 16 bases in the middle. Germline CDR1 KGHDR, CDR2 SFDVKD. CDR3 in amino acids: CATSDMGGPQPGELFF. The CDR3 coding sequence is TGTGCCACCAGTGATATGGGGGGTCCCCAGCCCGGGGAGCTGTTTTTT.

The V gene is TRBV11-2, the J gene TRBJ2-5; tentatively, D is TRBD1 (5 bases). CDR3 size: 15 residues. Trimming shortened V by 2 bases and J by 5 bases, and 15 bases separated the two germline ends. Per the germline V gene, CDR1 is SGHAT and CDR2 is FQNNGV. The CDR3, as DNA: TGTGCCAGCAGCTTATCCGGGTCCCCAGGGGAGACCCAGTACTTC. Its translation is CASSLSGSPGETQYF.

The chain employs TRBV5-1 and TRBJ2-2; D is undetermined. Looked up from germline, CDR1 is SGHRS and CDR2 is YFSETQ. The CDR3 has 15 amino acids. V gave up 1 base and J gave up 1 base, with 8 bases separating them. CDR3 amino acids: CASSLSRLNTGELFF. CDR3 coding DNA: TGCGCCAGCAGCTTGAGCAGGCTGAACACCGGGGAGCTGTTTTTT.

The CDR3 protein is CASSLDMGSNQPQHF. The CDR3 DNA reads as TGTGCCAGCAGCTTAGATATGGGTAGCAATCAGCCCCAGCATTTT. J is TRBJ1-5 and V is TRBV11-2; D unclear. V was cut by 0 bases and J by 0 bases, with 6 bases left in between. The CDR3 length is 15 residues. CDR1 SGHAT and CDR2 FQNNGV come from the germline V gene.

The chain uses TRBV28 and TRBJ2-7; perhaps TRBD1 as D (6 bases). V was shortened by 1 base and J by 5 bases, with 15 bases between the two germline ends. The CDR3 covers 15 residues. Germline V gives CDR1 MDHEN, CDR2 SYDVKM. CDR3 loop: CASSLSGRGRNEQYF. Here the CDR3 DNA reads TGTGCCAGCAGTTTATCGGGCAGGGGTCGGAACGAGCAGTACTTC.

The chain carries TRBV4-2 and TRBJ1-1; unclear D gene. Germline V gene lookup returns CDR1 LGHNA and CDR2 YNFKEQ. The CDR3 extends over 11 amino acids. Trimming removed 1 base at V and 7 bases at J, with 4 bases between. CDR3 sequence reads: CASSQAGEAFF. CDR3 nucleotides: TGTGCCAGCAGCCAAGCAGGTGAAGCTTTCTTT.

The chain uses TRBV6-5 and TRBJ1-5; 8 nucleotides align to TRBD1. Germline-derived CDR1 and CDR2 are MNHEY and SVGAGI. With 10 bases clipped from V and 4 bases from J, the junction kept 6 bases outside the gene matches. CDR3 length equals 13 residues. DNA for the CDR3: TGTGCCATCAGACAGGGGAGGAATCAGCCCCAGCATTTT. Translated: CAIRQGRNQPQHF.

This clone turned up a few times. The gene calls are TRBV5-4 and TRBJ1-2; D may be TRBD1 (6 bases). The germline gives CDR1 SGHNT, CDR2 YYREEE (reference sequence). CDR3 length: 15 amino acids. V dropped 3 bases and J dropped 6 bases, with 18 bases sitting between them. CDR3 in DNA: TGTGCCAGCAGCTCAAACCCCAAGGGGGTAAATGGCTACACCTTC. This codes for CASSSNPKGVNGYTF.

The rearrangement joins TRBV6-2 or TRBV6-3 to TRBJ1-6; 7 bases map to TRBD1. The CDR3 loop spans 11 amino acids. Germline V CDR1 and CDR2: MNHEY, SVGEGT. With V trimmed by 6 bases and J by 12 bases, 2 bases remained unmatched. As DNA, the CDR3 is TGTGCCAGCAGCCGACAGGGACCCCTCCACTTT. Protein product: CASSRQGPLHF.

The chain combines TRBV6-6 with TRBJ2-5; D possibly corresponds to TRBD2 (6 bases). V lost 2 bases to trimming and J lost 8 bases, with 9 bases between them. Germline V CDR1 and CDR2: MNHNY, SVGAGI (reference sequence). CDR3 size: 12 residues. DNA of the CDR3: TGTGCCAGCAGTTACGGGCGGGACACCCAGTACTTC. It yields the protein CASSYGRDTQYF.

CDR3 loop: CASSLGDPNTEAFF. CDR3 nucleotides: TGCGCCAGCAGCTTGGGGGACCCGAACACTGAAGCTTTCTTT. This chain joins TRBV5-1 and TRBJ1-1; possibly TRBD1 for D (5 bases). V was pared by 0 bases and J by 1 base, with 7 bases between. The CDR3 is made up of 14 amino acids. The V gene's germline CDR1 is SGHRS and CDR2 YFSETQ. Full variable domain (remainder filled in from reference TRBV5-1 and TRBJ1-1): KAGVTQTPRYLIKTRGQQVTLSCSPISGHRSVSWYQQTPGQGLQFLFEYFSETQRNKGNFPGRFSGRQFSNSRSEMNVSTLELGDSALYLCASSLGDPNTEAFFGQGTRLTVV.

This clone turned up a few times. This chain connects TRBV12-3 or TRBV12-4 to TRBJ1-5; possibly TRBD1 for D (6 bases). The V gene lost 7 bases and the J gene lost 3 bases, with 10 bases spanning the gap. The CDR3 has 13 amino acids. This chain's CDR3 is CASTGGPNQPQHF. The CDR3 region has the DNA TGTGCCAGCACCGGGGGCCCCAATCAGCCCCAGCATTTT.

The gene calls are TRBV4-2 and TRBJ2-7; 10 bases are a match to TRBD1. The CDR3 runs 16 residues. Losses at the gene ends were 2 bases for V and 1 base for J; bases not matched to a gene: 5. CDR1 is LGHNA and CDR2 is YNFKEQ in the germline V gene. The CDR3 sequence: CASSQTGQGSSYEQYF. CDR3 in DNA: TGTGCCAGCAGCCAAACGGGACAGGGGAGTTCCTACGAGCAGTACTTC.

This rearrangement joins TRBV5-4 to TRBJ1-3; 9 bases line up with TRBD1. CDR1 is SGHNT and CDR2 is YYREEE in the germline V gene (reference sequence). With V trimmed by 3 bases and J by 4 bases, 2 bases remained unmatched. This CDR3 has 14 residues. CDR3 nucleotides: TGTGCCAGCAGCTGGACAGGGGTGGGAAACACCATATATTTT. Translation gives CASSWTGVGNTIYF.

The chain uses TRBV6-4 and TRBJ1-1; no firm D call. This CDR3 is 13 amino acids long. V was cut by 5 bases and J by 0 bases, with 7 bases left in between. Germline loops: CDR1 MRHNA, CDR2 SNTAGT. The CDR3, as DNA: TGTGCCAGCAGTCCCCAGATGAACACTGAAGCTTTCTTT. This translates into CASSPQMNTEAFF.

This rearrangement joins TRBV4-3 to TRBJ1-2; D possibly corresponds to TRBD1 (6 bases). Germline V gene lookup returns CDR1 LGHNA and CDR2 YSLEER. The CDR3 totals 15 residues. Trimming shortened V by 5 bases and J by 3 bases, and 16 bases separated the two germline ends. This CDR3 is CASSSRQALDYGYTF. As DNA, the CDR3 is TGCGCCAGCAGCTCCCGACAGGCTTTAGACTATGGCTACACCTTC.

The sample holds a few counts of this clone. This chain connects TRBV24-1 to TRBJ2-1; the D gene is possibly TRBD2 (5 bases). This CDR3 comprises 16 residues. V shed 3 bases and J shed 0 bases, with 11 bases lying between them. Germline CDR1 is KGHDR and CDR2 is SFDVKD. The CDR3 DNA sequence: TGTGCCACCAGTGATAGGACTCGCGGCTCCTACAATGAGCAGTTCTTC. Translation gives CATSDRTRGSYNEQFF.

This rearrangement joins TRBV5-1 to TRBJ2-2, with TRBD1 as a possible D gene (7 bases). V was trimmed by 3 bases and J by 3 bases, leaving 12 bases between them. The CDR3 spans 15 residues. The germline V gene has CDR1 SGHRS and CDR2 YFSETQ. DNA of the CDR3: TGCGCCAGCAGCTCAGGGGGGACAGACACCGGGGAGCTGTTTTTT. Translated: CASSSGGTDTGELFF.

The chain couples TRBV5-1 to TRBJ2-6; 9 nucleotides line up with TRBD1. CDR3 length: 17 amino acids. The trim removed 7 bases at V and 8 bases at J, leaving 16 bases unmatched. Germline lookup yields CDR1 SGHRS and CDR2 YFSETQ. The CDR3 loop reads CASVRTGGFFGTNVLTF. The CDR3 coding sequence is TGCGCCAGCGTGAGAACAGGGGGCTTCTTTGGTACCAACGTCCTGACTTTC. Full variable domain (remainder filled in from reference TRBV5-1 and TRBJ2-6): KAGVTQTPRYLIKTRGQQVTLSCSPISGHRSVSWYQQTPGQGLQFLFEYFSETQRNKGNFPGRFSGRQFSNSRSEMNVSTLELGDSALYLCASVRTGGFFGTNVLTFGAGSRLTVL.

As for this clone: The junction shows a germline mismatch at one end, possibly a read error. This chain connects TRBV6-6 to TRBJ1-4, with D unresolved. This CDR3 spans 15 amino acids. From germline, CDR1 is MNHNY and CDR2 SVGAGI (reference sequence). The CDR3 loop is CASSYFPATNEKLFF. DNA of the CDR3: TGTGCCAGCAGCTACTTTCCCGCAACTAATGAAAAACTGTTTTTT.

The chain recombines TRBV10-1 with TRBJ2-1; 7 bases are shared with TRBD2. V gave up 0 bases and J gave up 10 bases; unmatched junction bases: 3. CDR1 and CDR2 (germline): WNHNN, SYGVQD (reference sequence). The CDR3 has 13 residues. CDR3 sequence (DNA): TGCGCCAGCAGTGAGTCGAACGGGAGGGAGCAGTTCTTC. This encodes CASSESNGREQFF.

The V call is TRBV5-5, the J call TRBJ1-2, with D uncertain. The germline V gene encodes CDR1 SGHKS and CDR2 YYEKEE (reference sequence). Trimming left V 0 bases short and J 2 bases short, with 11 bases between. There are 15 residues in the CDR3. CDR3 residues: CASSLDGRLNYGYTF. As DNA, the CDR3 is TGTGCCAGCAGCTTGGACGGCCGCCTAAACTATGGCTACACCTTC.